This T cell receptor (beta chain) was sequenced in a study of T cell changes during pregnancy in multiple sclerosis. The protocol was immunoSEQ multiplex PCR, while the TCRdb copy is restricted to in-frame clones and leaves out a portion. The sample carries 50,000 to 80,000 clones, roughly 89% recorded once. Germline values: CDR1 MDHEN, CDR2 SYDVKM. V shed 4 bases and J shed 6 bases, with 15 bases lying between them. The CDR3 extends over 14 amino acids. This TCR was recovered from a female donor with multiple sclerosis, enrolled in a pregnancy study. Sequencing used peripheral blood, obtained in the second trimester of pregnancy. The chain carries TRBV28 and TRBJ2-5; D is ambiguous. The CDR3 loop reads CASSSTVLRKTQYF. For the CDR3, the DNA is TGTGCCAGCAGTTCCACAGTTTTGAGAAAGACCCAGTACTTC.